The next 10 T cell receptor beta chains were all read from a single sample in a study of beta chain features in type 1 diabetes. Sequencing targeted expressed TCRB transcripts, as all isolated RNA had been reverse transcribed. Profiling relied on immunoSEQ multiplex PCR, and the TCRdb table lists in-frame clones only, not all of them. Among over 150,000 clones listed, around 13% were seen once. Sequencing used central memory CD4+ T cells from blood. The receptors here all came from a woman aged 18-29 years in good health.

The CDR3 sequence is CASSSLGAQHF. The DNA of the CDR3 is TGTGCCAGCAGCTCTCTCGGGGCCCAGCATTTT. V gene TRBV7-2 combines with J gene TRBJ1-5, with D hard to call. The CDR3 runs 11 residues. Trimming took off 4 bases at V and 11 bases at J, with 9 bases between the two ends. The germline gives CDR1 SGHTA, CDR2 FQGNSA.

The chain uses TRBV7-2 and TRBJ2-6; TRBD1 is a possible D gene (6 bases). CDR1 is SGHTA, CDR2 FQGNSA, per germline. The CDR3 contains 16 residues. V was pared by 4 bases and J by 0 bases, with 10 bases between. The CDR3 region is CASSSRTVSGANVLTF. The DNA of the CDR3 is TGTGCCAGCAGCTCTAGGACAGTCTCTGGGGCCAACGTCCTGACTTTC.

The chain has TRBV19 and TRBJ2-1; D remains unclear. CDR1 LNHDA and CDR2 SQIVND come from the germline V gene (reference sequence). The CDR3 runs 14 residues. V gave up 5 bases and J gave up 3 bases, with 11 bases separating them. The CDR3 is CASSGTTFYNEQFF. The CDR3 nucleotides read TGTGCCAGTAGTGGAACGACTTTCTACAATGAGCAGTTCTTC. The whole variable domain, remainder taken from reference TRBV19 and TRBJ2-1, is DGGITQSPKYLFRKEGQNVTLSCEQNLNHDAMYWYRQDPGQGLRLIYYSQIVNDFQKGDIAEGYSVSREKKESFPLTVTSAQKNPTAFYLCASSGTTFYNEQFFGPGTRLTVL.

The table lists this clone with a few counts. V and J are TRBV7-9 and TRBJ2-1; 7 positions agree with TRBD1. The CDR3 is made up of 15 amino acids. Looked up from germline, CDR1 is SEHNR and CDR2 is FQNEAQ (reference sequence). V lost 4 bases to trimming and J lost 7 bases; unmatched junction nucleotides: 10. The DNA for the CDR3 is TGTGCCAGCAGCTCCCGGGACAGAAGGATGAATGAGCAGTTCTTC. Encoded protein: CASSSRDRRMNEQFF.

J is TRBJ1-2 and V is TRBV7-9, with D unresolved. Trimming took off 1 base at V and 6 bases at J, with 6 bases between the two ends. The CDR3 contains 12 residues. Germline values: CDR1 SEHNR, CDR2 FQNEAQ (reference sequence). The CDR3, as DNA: TGTGCCAGCAGCTTAGTGAGGGATGGCTACACCTTC. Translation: CASSLVRDGYTF.

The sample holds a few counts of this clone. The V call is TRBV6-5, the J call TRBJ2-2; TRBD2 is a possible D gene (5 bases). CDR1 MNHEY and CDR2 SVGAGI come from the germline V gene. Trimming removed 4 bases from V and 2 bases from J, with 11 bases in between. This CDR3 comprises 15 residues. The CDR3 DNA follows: TGTGCCAGCAGTTCCGTCGGGGTTAACACCGGGGAGCTGTTTTTT. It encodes CASSSVGVNTGELFF.

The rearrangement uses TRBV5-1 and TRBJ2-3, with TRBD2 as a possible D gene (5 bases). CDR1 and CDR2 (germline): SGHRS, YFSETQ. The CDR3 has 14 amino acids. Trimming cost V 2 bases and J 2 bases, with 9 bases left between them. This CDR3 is CASSFLATTDTQYF. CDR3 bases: TGCGCCAGCAGCTTCTTAGCGACCACAGATACGCAGTATTTT.

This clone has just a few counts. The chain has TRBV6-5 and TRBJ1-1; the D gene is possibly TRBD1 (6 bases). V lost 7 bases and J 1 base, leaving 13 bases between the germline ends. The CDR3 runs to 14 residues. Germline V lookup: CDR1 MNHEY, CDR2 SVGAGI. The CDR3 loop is CASMRGWSNTEAFF. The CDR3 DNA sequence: TGTGCCAGCATGAGGGGGTGGTCGAACACTGAAGCTTTCTTT.

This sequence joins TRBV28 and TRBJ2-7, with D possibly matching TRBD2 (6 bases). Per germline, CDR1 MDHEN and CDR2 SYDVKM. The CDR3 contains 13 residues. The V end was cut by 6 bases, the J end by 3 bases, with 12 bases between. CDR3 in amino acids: CASRNSGDYEQYF. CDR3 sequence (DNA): TGTGCCAGCAGGAATAGCGGAGACTACGAGCAGTACTTC.

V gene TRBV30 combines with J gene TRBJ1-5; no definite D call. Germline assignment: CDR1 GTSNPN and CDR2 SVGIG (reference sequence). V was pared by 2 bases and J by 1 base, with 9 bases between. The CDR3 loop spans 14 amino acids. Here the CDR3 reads CAWSTKRSNQPQHF. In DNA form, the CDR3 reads TGTGCCTGGAGTACTAAAAGGAGCAATCAGCCCCAGCATTTT.